This T cell receptor beta chain appears in the sequencing data of a study of tumor-infiltrating lymphocytes in primary liver carcinoma. Overall study results and limits: The study found only about 7-24% of top clones in all five tumor regions.

Details on this clonotype: Its antigen is unknown.

Total RNA and DNA came together from approximately 20-30 mg of bulk tissue without cell sorting. Using a constant-region primer together with ProtoScript II reverse transcriptase, TCR beta cDNA was made from 450 to 600 ng of total RNA. Three nested multiplex PCR rounds, a slightly modified ARM-PCR, produced the libraries for TCR beta. It was with TRBV1-TRBV30 forward primers and a C-beta reverse primer that the first two PCR rounds were run, at around 11 cycles each. TCRdb reprocessed the multiplex PCR reads with MiXCR, giving one entry per CDR3 protein. The sample has about 130,000 distinct CDR3 sequences; approximately 64% are singletons. The CDR3 runs 13 residues. The V end lost 1 base, the J end lost 0 bases, and 4 bases lay between the germline ends. Germline CDR1 and CDR2: SGHRS and YFSETQ.

Sequencing was carried out using liver tumor tissue from sampling region 3. Subset described: tumor region T3, left-lateral pole. The sequence came from a woman aged 55-75 years with primary liver carcinoma and hepatitis B virus infection. The rearrangement uses TRBV5-1 and TRBJ2-5; the D is unclear. The CDR3 here is CASSLTDQETQYF. The CDR3 coding sequence is TGCGCCAGCAGCTTGACAGACCAAGAGACCCAGTACTTC.